This TCR beta chain is drawn from a study of shared clonotypes between healthy human individuals. Some clones are missing from TCRdb's copy, which holds only in-frame ones; the method was immunoSEQ multiplex PCR. The data show over a million clones, with approximately 97% seen just once and over 1% held by the top ten. The V end lost 2 bases, the J end lost 5 bases, and 12 bases lay between the germline ends. The CDR3 has 15 amino acids. Germline CDR1 SGHNT, CDR2 YENEEA. The TCR originated in a young man in good health. Sequences were obtained from naive CD4+ T cells sorted from blood. Indicated subset: CD45RA+ positively selected. The chain uses TRBV11-3 and TRBJ2-2; D unresolved. The CDR3 spells CASSLIPAPTGELFF. Written as DNA, the CDR3 is TGTGCCAGCAGCTTAATACCAGCCCCGACCGGGGAGCTGTTTTTT. The whole variable domain, remainder taken from reference TRBV11-3 and TRBJ2-2, is EAGVVQSPRYKIIEKKQPVAFWCNPISGHNTLYWYLQNLGQGPELLIRYENEEAVDDSQLPKDRFSAERLKGVDSTLKIQPAELGDSAVYLCASSLIPAPTGELFFGEGSRLTVL.